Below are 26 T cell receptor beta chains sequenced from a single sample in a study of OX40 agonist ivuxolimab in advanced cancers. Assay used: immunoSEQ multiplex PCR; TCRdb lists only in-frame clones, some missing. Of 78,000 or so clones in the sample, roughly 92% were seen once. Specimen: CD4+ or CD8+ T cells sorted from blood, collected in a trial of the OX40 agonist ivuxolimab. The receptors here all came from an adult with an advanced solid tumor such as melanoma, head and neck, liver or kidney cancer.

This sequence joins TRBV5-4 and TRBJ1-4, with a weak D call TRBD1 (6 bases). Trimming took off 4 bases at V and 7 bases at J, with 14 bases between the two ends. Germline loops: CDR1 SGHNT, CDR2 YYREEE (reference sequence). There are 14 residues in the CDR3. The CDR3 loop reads CASSPGGSAEKLFF. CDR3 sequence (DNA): TGTGCCAGCAGCCCTGGGGGCAGTGCTGAAAAACTGTTTTTT. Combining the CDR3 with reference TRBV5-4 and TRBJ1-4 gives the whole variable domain ETGVTQSPTHLIKTRGQQVTLRCSSQSGHNTVSWYQQALGQGPQFIFQYYREEENGRGNFPPRFSGLQFPNYSSELNVNALELDDSALYLCASSPGGSAEKLFFGSGTQLSVL.

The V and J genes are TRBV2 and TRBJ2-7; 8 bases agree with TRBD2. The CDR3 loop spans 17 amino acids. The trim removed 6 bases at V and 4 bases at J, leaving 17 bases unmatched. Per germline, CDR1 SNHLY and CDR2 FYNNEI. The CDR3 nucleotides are TGTGCCAGCAGGAGCCCCTCCTACGGACTAGCAGGGTACGAGCAGTACTTC. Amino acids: CASRSPSYGLAGYEQYF.

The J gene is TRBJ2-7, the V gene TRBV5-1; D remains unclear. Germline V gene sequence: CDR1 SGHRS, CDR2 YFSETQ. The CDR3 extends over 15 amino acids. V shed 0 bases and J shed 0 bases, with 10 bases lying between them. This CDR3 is CASSLDPGPSYEQYF. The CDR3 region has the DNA TGCGCCAGCAGCTTGGATCCAGGTCCCTCCTACGAGCAGTACTTC.

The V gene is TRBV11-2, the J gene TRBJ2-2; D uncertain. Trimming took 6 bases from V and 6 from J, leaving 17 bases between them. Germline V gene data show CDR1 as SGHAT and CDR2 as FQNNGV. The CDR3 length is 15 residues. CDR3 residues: CASRRPGLISGELFF. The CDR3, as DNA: TGTGCCAGCAGGCGACCGGGTCTGATCTCCGGGGAGCTGTTTTTT.

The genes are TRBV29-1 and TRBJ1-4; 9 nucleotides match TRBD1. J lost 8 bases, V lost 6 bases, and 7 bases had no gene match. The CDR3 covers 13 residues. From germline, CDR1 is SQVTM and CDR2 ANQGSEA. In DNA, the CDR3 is TGCAGCGTCTTAGGACAGGGGAACGAAAAACTGTTTTTT. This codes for CSVLGQGNEKLFF.

CDR3 nucleotides: TGCGCCAGCAGCCCGGACAGCAATCAGCCCCAGCATTTT. Protein sequence: CASSPDSNQPQHF. V and J are TRBV5-1 and TRBJ1-5, with unresolved D. Germline assignment: CDR1 SGHRS and CDR2 YFSETQ. The length of the CDR3 is 13 residues. Trimming left V 4 bases short and J 1 base short, with 6 bases between.

The CDR3 sequence is CASKVTAAGELFF. CDR3 coding DNA: TGTGCCAGCAAGGTCACCGCGGCCGGGGAGCTGTTTTTT. The rearrangement joins TRBV6-1 to TRBJ2-2; D unclear. CDR1 is MNHNS, CDR2 SASEGT, per germline. V dropped 7 bases and J dropped 6 bases, with 12 bases sitting between them. The CDR3 length is 13 residues.

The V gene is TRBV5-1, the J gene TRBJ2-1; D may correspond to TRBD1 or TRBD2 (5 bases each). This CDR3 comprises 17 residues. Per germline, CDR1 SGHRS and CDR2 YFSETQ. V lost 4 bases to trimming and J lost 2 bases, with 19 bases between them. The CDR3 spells CASSMGRIPRAYNEQFF. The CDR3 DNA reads TGCGCCAGCAGCATGGGACGGATTCCTAGGGCCTACAATGAGCAGTTCTTC.

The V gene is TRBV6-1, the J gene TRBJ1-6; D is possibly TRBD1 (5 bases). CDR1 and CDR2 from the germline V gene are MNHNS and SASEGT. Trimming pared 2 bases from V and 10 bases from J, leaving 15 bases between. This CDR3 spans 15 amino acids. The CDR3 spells CASSEQAGLQSPLHF. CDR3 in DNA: TGTGCCAGCAGTGAACAGGCAGGGTTACAATCACCCCTCCACTTT.

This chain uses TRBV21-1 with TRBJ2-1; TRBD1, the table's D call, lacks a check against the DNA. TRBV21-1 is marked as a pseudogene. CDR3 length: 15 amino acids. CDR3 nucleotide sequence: TGTGCCAGCAGCAATGGGGGCAGGGGGTACAATGAGCAGTTCTTC. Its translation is CASSNGGRGYNEQFF.

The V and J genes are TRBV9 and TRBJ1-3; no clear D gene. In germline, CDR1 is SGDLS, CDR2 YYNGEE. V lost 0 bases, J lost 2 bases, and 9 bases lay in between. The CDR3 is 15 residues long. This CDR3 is CASSVVGNPGNTIYF. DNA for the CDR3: TGTGCCAGCAGCGTAGTGGGGAATCCTGGAAACACCATATATTTT.

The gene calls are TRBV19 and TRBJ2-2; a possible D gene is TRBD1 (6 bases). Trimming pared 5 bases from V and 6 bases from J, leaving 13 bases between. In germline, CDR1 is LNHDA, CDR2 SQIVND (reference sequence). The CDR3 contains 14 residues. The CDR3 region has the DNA TGTGCCAGTAGTGACAGGCCAGGCTCCGGGGAGCTGTTTTTT. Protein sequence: CASSDRPGSGELFF.

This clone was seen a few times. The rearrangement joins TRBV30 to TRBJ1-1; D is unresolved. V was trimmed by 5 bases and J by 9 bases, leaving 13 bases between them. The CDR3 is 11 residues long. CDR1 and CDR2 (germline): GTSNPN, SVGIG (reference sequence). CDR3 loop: CAWEGGGKAFF. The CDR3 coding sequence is TGTGCCTGGGAAGGAGGTGGGAAAGCTTTCTTT.

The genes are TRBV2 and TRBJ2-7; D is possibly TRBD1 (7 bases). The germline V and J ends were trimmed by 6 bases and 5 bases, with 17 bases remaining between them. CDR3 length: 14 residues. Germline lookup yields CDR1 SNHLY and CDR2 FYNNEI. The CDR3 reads CASSDTTGRHEQYF. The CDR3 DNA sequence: TGTGCCAGCAGCGATACGACAGGGAGGCACGAGCAGTACTTC.

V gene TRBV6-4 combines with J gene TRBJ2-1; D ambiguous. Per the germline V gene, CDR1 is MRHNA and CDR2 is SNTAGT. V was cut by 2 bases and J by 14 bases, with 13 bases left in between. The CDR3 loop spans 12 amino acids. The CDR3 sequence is CASSDALGYEFF. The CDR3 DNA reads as TGTGCCAGCAGTGACGCACTTGGGTACGAGTTCTTC.

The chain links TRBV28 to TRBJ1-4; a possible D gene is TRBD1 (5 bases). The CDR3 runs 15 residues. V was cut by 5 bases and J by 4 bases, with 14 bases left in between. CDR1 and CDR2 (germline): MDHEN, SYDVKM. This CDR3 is CASSPPRGLNEKLFF. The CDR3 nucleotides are TGTGCCAGCAGTCCACCGCGGGGCCTTAATGAAAAACTGTTTTTT. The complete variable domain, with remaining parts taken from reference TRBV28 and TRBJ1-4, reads DVKVTQSSRYLVKRTGEKVFLECVQDMDHENMFWYRQDPGLGLRLIYFSYDVKMKEKGDIPEGYSVSREKKERFSLILESASTNQTSMYLCASSPPRGLNEKLFFGSGTQLSVL.

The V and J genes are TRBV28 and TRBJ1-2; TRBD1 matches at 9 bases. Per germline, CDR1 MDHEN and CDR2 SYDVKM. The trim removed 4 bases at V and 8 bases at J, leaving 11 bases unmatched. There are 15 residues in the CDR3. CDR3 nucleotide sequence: TGTGCCAGCAGTTCGCCCGGGACAGGGTCTCGGGGCTACACCTTC. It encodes CASSSPGTGSRGYTF.

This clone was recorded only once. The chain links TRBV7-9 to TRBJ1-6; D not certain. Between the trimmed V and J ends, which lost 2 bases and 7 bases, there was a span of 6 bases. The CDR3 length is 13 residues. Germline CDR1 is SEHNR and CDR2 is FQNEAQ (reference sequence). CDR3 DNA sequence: TGTGCCAGCAGCTTATTGGGGAATTCACCCCTCCACTTT. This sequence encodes CASSLLGNSPLHF.

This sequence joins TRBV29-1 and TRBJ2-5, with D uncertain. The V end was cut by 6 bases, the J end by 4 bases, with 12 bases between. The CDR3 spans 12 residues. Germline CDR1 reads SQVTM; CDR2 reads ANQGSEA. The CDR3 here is CSVINEGETQYF. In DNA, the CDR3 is TGCAGCGTCATCAACGAAGGAGAGACCCAGTACTTC.

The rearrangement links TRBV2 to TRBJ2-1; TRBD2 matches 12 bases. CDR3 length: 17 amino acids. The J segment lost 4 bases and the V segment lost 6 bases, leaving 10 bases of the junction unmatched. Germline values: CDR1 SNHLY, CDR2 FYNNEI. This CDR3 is CASRGGWGLAGYNEQFF. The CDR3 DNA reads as TGTGCCAGCAGAGGAGGATGGGGACTAGCGGGTTACAATGAGCAGTTCTTC.

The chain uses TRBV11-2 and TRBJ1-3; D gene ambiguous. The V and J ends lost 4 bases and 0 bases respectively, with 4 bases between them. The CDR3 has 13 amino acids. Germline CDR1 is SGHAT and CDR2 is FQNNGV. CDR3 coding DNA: TGTGCCAGCAGCTCCGGCTCTGGAAACACCATATATTTT. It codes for CASSSGSGNTIYF.

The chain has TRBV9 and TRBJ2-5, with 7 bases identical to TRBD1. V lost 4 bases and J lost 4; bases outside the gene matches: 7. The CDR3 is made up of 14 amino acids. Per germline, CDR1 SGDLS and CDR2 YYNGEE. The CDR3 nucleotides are TGTGCCAGCAGCCCAGGGGGTAGCGTAGAGACCCAGTACTTC. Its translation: CASSPGGSVETQYF.

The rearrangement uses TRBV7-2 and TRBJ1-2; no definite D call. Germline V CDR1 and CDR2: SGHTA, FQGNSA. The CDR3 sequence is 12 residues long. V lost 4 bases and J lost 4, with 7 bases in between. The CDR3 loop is CASSSTGYGYTF. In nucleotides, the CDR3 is TGTGCCAGCAGCTCTACGGGCTATGGCTACACCTTC.

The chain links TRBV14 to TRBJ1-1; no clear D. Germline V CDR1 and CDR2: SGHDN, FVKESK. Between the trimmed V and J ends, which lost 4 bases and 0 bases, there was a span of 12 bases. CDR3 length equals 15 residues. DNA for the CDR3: TGTGCCAGCAGCCCTCGAGGAGCGTTGAACACTGAAGCTTTCTTT. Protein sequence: CASSPRGALNTEAFF.

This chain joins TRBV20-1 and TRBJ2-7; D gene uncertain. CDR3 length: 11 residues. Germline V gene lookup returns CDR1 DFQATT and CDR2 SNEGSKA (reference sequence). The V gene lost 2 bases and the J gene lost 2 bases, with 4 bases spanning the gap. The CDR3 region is CSARPAYEQYF. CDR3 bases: TGCAGTGCTAGACCGGCCTACGAGCAGTACTTC.

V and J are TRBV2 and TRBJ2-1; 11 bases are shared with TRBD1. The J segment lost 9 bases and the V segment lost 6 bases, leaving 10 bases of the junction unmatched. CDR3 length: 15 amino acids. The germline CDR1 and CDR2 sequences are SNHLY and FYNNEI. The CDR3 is CASRGDRGAVGEQFF. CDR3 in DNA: TGTGCCAGCAGGGGGGACAGGGGGGCGGTAGGTGAGCAGTTCTTC. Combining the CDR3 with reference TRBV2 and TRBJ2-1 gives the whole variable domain EPEVTQTPSHQVTQMGQEVILRCVPISNHLYFYWYRQILGQKVEFLVSFYNNEISEKSEIFDDQFSVERPDGSNFTLKIRSTKLEDSAMYFCASRGDRGAVGEQFFGPGTRLTVL.